The entry below describes one T cell receptor (beta chain). What it binds is unknown. Trimming left V 8 bases short and J 0 bases short, with 18 bases between. This CDR3 region has 15 residues. From germline, CDR1 is SGHNT and CDR2 YYREEE (reference sequence). The data were taken from a study of a mutant IDH1 vaccine in newly diagnosed glioma. About the study: Among treated patients, 62.5% were male and approximately 40% female, and mean age was approximately 40 years. Notes on the study in general: It seemed that pseudoprogression was not linked to changes in the top peripheral T cell clonotypes. Patients showed vaccine-induced immune responses at a rate of under 95%.

Clones were read by immunoSEQ multiplex PCR, and TCRdb kept only the in-frame ones, dropping some. The repertoire holds about 50,000 clones, with about nine tenths as singletons. As to time point: baseline, week 1 (first vaccination visit). Treatment defined: pre-vaccination baseline after standard-of-care therapy. New IDH1-mutant, ATRX-lost WHO grade 3 or 4 astrocytomas occurred in donors. The material was PBMCs, obtained from a glioma patient treated with radiotherapy, temozolomide or both. The chain couples TRBV5-4 to TRBJ2-7; D is ambiguous. This sequence originates from a man in his forties with glioma. CDR3 sequence (DNA): TGTGCCAGTAGAGACAAAGGTACGGTCTCCTACGAGCAGTACTTC. Its translation is CASRDKGTVSYEQYF.